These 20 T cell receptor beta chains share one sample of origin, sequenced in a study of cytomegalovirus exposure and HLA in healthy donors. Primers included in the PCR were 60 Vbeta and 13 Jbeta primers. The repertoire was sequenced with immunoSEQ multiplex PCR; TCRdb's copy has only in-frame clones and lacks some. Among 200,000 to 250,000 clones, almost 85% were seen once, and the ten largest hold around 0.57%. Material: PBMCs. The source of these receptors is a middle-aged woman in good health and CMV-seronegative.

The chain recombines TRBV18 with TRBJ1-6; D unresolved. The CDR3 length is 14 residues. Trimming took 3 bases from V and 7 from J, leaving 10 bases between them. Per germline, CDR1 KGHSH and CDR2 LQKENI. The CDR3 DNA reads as TGTGCCAGCTCACCCAATGAGAGGAATTCACCCCTCCACTTT. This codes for CASSPNERNSPLHF.

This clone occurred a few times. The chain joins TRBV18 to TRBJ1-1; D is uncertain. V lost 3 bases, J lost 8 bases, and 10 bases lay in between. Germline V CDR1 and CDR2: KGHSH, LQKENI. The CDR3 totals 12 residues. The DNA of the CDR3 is TGTGCCAGCTCACCCTCCACAGTCGAAGCTTTCTTT. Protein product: CASSPSTVEAFF.

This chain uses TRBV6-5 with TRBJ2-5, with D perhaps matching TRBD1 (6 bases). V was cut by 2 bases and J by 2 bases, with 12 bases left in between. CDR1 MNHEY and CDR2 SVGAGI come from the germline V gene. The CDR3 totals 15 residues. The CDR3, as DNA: TGTGCCAGCAGTTACAGGGGACACCCGCAAGAGACCCAGTACTTC. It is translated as CASSYRGHPQETQYF.

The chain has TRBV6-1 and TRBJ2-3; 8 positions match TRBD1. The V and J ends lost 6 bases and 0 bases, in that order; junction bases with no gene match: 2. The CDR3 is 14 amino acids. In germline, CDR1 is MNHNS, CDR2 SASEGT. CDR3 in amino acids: CASRRTGSTDTQYF. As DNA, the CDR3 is TGTGCCAGCAGAAGGACAGGGAGCACAGATACGCAGTATTTT.

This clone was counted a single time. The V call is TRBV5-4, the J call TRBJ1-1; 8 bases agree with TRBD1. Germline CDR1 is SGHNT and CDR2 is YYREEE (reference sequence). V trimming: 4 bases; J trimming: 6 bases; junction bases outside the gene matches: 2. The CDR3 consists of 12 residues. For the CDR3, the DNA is TGTGCCAGCAGCGTGGACAGGGCTGAAGCTTTCTTT. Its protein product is CASSVDRAEAFF.

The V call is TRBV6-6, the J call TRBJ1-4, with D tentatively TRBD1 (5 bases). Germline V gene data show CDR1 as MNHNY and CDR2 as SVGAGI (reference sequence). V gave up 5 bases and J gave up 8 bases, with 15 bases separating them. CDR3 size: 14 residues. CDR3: CASSNTGVDEKLFF. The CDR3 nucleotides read TGTGCCAGCAGTAACACAGGCGTGGACGAAAAACTGTTTTTT.

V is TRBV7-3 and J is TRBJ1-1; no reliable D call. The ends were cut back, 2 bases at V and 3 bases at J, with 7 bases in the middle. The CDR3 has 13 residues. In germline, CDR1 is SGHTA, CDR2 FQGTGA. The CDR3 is CASSLAGYTEAFF. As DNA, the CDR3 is TGTGCCAGCAGCTTAGCAGGTTACACTGAAGCTTTCTTT.

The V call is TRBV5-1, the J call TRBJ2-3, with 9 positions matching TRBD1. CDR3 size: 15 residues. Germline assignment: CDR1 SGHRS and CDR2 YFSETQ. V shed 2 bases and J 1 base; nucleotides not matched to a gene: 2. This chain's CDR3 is CASSLQGAGTDTQYF. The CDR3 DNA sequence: TGCGCCAGCAGCTTACAGGGGGCGGGCACAGATACGCAGTATTTT.

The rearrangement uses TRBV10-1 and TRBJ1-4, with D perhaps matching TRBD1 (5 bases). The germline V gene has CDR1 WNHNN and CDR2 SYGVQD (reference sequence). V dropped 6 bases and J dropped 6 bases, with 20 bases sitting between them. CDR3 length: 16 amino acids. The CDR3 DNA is TGCGCCAGCAGCCCGACCCGGACATTCGAGGATGAAAAACTGTTTTTT. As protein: CASSPTRTFEDEKLFF.

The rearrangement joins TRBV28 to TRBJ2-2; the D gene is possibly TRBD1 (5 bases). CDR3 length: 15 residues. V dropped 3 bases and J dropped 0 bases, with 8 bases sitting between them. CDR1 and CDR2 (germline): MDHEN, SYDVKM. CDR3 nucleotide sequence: TGTGCCAGCAGTTTTGACAGATCGAACACCGGGGAGCTGTTTTTT. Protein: CASSFDRSNTGELFF.

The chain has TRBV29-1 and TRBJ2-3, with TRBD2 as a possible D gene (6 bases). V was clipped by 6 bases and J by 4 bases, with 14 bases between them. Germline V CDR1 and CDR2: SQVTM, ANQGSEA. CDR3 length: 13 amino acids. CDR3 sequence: CSVGGRAPDTQYF. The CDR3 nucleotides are TGCAGCGTGGGGGGACGGGCACCAGATACGCAGTATTTT.

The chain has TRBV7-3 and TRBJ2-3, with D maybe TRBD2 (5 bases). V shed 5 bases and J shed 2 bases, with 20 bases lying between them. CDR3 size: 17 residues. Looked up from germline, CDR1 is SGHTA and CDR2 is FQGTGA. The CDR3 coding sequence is TGTGCCAGCAGCCCGTGGAGCGGATCCTCTGCCACAGATACGCAGTATTTT. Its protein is CASSPWSGSSATDTQYF.

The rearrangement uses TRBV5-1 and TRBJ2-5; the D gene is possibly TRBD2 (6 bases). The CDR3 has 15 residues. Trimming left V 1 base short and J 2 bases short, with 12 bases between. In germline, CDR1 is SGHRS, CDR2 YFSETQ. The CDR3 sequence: CASSLRTGTQETQYF. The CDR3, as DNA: TGCGCCAGCAGCTTGCGTACCGGGACTCAAGAGACCCAGTACTTC.

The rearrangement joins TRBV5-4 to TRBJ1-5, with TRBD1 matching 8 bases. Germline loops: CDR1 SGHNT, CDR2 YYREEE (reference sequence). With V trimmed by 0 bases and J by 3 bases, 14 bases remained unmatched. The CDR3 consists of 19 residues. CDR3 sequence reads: CASSLGIDRGKSNNQPQHF. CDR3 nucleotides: TGTGCCAGCAGCTTGGGAATTGACAGGGGTAAATCGAACAATCAGCCCCAGCATTTT.

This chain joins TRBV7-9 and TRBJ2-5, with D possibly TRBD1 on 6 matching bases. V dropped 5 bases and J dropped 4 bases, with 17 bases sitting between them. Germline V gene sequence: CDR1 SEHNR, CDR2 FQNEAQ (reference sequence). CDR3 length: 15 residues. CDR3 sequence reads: CASSRKVQGPETQYF. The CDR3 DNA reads TGTGCCAGCAGCCGTAAGGTCCAGGGGCCAGAGACCCAGTACTTC.

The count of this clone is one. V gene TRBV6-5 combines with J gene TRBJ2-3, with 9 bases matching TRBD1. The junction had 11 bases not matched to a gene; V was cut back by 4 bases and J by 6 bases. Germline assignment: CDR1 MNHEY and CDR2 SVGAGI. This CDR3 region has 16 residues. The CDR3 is CASSSGTGTVKDTQYF. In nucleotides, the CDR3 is TGTGCCAGCAGTTCCGGGACAGGGACGGTAAAGGATACGCAGTATTTT.

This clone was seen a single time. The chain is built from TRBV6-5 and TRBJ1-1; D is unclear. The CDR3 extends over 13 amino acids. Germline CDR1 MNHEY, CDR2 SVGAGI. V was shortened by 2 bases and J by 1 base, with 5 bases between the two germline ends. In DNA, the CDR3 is TGTGCCAGCAGTTACAACAAGAACACTGAAGCTTTCTTT. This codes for CASSYNKNTEAFF.

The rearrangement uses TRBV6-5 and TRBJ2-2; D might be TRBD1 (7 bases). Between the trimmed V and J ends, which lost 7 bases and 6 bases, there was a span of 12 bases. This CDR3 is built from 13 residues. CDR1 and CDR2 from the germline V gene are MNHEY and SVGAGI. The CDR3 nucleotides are TGTGCCAGCATGGAGGGGGCCGCCGGGGAGCTGTTTTTT. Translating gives CASMEGAAGELFF.

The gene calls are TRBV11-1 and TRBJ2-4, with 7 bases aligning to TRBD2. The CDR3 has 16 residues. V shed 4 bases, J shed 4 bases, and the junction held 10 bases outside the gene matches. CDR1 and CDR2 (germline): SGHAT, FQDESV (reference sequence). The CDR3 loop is CASSSQREVAKNIQYF. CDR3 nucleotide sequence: TGTGCCAGCAGCTCCCAACGGGAGGTGGCGAAAAACATTCAGTACTTC.

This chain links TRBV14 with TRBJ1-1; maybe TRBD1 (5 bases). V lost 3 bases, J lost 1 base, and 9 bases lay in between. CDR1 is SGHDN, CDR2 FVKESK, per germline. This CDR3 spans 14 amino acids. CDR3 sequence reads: CASSQQQANTEAFF. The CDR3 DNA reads TGTGCCAGCAGCCAGCAACAGGCGAACACTGAAGCTTTCTTT.